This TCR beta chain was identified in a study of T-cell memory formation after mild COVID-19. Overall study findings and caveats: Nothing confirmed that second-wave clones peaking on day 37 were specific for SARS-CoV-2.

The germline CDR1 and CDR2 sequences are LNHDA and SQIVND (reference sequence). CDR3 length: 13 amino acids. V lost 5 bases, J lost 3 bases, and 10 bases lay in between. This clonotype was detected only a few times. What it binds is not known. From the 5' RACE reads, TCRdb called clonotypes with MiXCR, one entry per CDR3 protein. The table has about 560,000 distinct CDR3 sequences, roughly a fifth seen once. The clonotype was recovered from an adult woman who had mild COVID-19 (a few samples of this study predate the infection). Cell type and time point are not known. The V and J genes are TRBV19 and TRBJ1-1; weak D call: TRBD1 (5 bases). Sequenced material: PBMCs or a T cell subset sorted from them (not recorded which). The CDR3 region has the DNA TGTGCCAGTAGTTTTCTCAGGGACACTGAAGCTTTCTTT. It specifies CASSFLRDTEAFF.